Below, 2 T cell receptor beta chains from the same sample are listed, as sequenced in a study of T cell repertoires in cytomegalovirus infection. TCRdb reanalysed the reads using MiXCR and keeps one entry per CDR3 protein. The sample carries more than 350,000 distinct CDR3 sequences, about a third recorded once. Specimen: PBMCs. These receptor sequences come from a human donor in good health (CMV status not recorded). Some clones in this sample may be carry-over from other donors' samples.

CDR3 nucleotides: TGTGCCAACAGACCTTCTTGGGAGGAGGAACCTTATGGCTACACCTTC. Encoded protein: CANRPSWEEEPYGYTF. This sequence joins TRBV14 and TRBJ1-2; D call uncertain. This CDR3 is 16 amino acids long. Germline V gene data show CDR1 as SGHDN and CDR2 as FVKESK. The V end was cut by 10 bases, the J end by 5 bases, with 26 bases between.

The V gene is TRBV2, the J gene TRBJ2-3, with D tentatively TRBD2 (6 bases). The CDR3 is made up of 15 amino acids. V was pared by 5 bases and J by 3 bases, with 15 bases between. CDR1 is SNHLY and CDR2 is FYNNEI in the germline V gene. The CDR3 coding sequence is TGTGCCAGCAGTCCCCTAGGGACTGAGACAGATACGCAGTATTTT. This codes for CASSPLGTETDTQYF.